What follows is one T cell receptor (beta chain) and its context. Its antigen is not identified. The CDR3 runs to 12 residues. V was shortened by 3 bases and J by 12 bases, with 12 bases between the two germline ends. Germline V lookup: CDR1 MNHNS, CDR2 SASEGT. TCRdb's copy holds only in-frame clones and misses some; the assay was immunoSEQ multiplex PCR. The repertoire consists of roughly 160,000 clones, with about nine tenths occurring once and the leading ten covering roughly 5.5%. The data originate from a study of T cell responses to AZD1222 COVID-19 vaccine. Broader study findings: After the peak T cell response, and only then, were repertoires sampled.

This clonotype was sampled from an adult in good health. The rearrangement links TRBV6-1 to TRBJ2-1; no clear D. Material: peripheral blood, obtained on day 0 of AZD1222 vaccination. CDR3 region: CASSDDTFGQFF. The CDR3 DNA follows: TGTGCCAGCAGTGATGACACTTTTGGGCAGTTCTTC.